This TCR beta chain emerged from a study of OX40 agonist ivuxolimab in advanced cancers. Overall study context: A partial response was reached by three patients: one with hepatocellular carcinoma and two with cutaneous melanoma. Findings and caveats of the study: Among patients with partial responses at 0.1-3.0 mg/kg, clonal expansion was among the lowest. On average, CD8+ T cells showed a greater number of expanded clones than CD4+. Normalized expansion of T-cell clones was also low for some nonresponders.

V was shortened by 7 bases and J by 14 bases, with 21 bases between the two germline ends. The CDR3 length is 13 residues. The germline gives CDR1 SGHNT, CDR2 YENEEA. Worth noting for this clone: The antigen is not known.

Clones were sequenced by immunoSEQ multiplex PCR, and TCRdb holds only the in-frame ones, with some missing. The profile covers some 90,000 clones, with roughly 86% appearing a single time and 3.5% to 5.5% taken by the ten largest. The specimen was CD4+ or CD8+ T cells sorted from blood, collected in a trial of the OX40 agonist ivuxolimab. This sequence joins TRBV11-3 and TRBJ2-1, with D maybe TRBD2 (6 bases). The sequence derives from an adult with an advanced solid tumor such as melanoma, head and neck, liver or kidney cancer. Here the CDR3 DNA reads TGTGCCAGCAAGCTTGGGGGGAGTGTGATTGAGTTCTTC. This codes for CASKLGGSVIEFF.